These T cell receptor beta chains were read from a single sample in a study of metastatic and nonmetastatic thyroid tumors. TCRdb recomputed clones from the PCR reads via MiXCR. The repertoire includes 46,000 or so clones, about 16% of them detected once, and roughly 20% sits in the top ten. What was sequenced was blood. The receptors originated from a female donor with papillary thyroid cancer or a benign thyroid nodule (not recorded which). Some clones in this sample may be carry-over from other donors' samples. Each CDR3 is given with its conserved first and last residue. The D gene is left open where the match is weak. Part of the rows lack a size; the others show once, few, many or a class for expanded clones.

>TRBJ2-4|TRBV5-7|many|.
CASSLGSRPAKNIQYF
TGTGCCAGCAGCTTGGGAAGCAGACCAGCCAAAAACATTCAGTACTTC
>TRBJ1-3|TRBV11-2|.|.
CASSSPRASSGNTIYF
TGTGCCAGCAGCTCCCCCCGAGCCAGCTCTGGAAACACCATATATTTT
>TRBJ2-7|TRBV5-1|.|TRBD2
CASSSTSGTTLEQYF
TGCGCCAGCAGCTCAACATCCGGGACTACCCTGGAGCAGTACTTC
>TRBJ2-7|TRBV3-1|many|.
CASSQVPYEQYF
TGTGCCAGCAGCCAAGTTCCCTACGAGCAGTACTTC
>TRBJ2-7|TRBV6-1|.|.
CASRAEGYEQYF
TGTGCCAGCCGGGCGGAAGGATACGAGCAGTACTTC
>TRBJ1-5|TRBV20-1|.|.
CSAGDSNQPQHF
TGCAGTGCGGGTGATAGCAATCAGCCCCAGCATTTT
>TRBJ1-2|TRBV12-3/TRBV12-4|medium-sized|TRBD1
CASSRQGNYGYTF
TGTGCCAGCAGTCGACAGGGTAACTATGGCTACACCTTC
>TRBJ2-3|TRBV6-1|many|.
CASSDYSEDTQYF
TGTGCCAGCAGTGACTATAGCGAAGATACGCAGTATTTT
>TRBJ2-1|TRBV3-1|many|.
CASSLTSRLLHEQFF
TGTGCCAGCAGCCTTACTAGCAGACTGTTGCATGAGCAGTTCTTC
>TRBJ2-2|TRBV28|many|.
CASSSPQGRFANTGELFF
TGTGCCAGCAGTTCGCCCCAGGGGAGGTTTGCGAACACCGGGGAGCTGTTTTTT
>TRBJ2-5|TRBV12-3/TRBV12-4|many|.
CASSLGSYQETQYF
TGTGCCAGCAGTTTAGGGAGCTACCAAGAGACCCAGTACTTC
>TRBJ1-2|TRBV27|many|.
CASSLYKASYGYTF
TGTGCCAGCAGTTTATATAAGGCGAGCTATGGCTACACCTTC
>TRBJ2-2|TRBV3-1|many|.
CASSRGGTGELFF
TGTGCCAGCAGCCGCGGAGGGACCGGGGAGCTGTTCTTT
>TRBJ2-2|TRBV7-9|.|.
CASSARANTGELFF
TGTGCCAGCAGCGCTAGAGCGAACACCGGGGAGCTGTTTTTT
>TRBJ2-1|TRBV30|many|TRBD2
CAWSDVAGGFNEQFF
TGTGCCTGGAGTGACGTAGCGGGAGGTTTTAATGAGCAGTTCTTC
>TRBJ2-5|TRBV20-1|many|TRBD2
CSARVGGGQETQYF
TGCAGTGCTAGAGTCGGGGGAGGGCAAGAGACCCAGTACTTC
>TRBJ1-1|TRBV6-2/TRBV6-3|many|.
CASSYSIGGQGRGGTEAFF
TGTGCCAGCAGTTACTCGATCGGGGGTCAGGGTAGAGGTGGCACTGAAGCTTTCTTT
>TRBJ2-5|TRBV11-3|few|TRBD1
CASSLGQGAGTQYF
TGTGCCAGCAGCCTGGGACAGGGGGCTGGGACCCAGTACTTC
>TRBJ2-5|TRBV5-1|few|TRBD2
CASKLGLAGETQYF
TGCGCCAGCAAGCTCGGACTAGCGGGAGAGACCCAGTACTTC
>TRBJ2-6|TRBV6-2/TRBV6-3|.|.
CASSYTGRPYLGGANVLTF
TGTGCCAGCAGTTACACGGGTCGTCCTTACTTGGGGGGGGCCAACGTCCTGACTTTC
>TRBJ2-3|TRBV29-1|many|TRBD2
CSSAGLAGVRSQYF
TGCAGCTCCGCGGGACTAGCGGGAGTACGGTCGCAGTATTTT
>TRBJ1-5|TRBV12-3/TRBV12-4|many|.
CASRGGQGNQPQHF
TGTGCCTCACGGGGAGGTCAGGGCAATCAGCCCCAGCATTTT
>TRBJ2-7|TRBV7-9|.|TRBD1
CASSLSGGTYEQYF
TGTGCCAGCAGCCTTTCAGGGGGTACCTACGAGCAGTACTTC
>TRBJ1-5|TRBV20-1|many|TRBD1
CSATDRVGQPQHF
TGCAGTGCTACGGACAGGGTGGGTCAGCCCCAGCATTTT
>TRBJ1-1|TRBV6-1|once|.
CASQYMNTEAFF
TGTGCCAGCCAGTACATGAACACTGAAGCTTTCTTT
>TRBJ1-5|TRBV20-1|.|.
CSASTGTENQPQHF
TGCAGTGCTAGCACCGGGACGGAGAATCAGCCCCAGCATTTT
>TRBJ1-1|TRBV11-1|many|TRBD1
CASREQGGTEAFF
TGTGCCAGCAGGGAACAGGGGGGGACTGAAGCTTTCTTT
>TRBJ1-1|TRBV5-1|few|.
CASSLEQSARTEAFF
TGCGCCAGCAGCTTGGAACAGTCAGCAAGGACTGAAGCTTTCTTT
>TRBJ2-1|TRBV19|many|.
CASSPPSLTANNEQFF
TGTGCCAGTAGTCCCCCATCACTCACGGCCAACAATGAGCAGTTCTTC
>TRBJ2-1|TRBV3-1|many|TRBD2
CASSQALAGDREQFF
TGTGCCAGCAGCCAAGCACTAGCGGGAGATCGCGAGCAGTTCTTC